This is a list of T cell receptor beta chains from one sample in a study of blood T cell repertoires in COVID-19. Clones were read by immunoSEQ multiplex PCR, and TCRdb kept only the in-frame ones, dropping some. The sample lists 55,000 to 65,000 clones, 80% to 95% occurring once. The specimen sequenced was peripheral blood. The receptor source for this set is a man between 60 and 75 years old with acute or convalescent COVID-19. The CDR3 runs from the conserved cysteine through the conserved F or W. D genes are given only for firm matches. Only some rows state a clone size, as once, few, many or a class for expanded clones.

CDR3aa	CDR3nt	d_gene	v_gene	j_gene	abundance
CASSLGTSASSYNEQFF	TGCGCCAGCAGCCTAGGGACTAGCGCTTCGTCCTACAATGAGCAGTTCTTC	TRBD2	TRBV4-3	TRBJ2-1	once
CASSVTGVGTGELFF	TGTGCCAGCAGCGTTACGGGAGTCGGCACCGGGGAGCTGTTTTTT	NA	TRBV9	TRBJ2-2	NA
CASSPQQGGQPQHF	TGTGCCAGCAGTCCCCAGCAGGGCGGTCAGCCCCAGCATTTT	NA	TRBV27	TRBJ1-5	NA
CASSTDRARLTAGELFF	TGTGCCAGTAGTACGGACAGGGCGAGGTTAACGGCCGGGGAGCTGTTTTTT	TRBD1	TRBV19	TRBJ2-2	once
CATSETSVAVNEQFF	TGTGCCACCAGTGAAACTAGCGTGGCCGTCAATGAGCAGTTCTTC	TRBD2	TRBV24-1	TRBJ2-1	NA
CASSWGQGLETQYF	TGTGCCAGCAGTTGGGGGCAGGGTCTAGAGACCCAGTACTTC	NA	TRBV27	TRBJ2-5	once
CASSLTQGRNQPQHF	TGTGCCAGCAGTCTGACACAGGGCAGGAATCAGCCCCAGCATTTT	NA	TRBV5-6	TRBJ1-5	NA
CASSPPFGEQFF	TGCGCCAGCAGCCCTCCGTTCGGTGAGCAGTTCTTC	NA	TRBV4-3	TRBJ2-1	once
CASSPFTELASDEQYF	TGTGCCAGCAGCCCCTTCACCGAGCTAGCCTCGGACGAGCAGTACTTC	NA	TRBV13	TRBJ2-7	NA
CASSEARGYDEQFF	TGTGCCAGCAGTGAAGCTAGGGGGTATGATGAGCAGTTCTTC	NA	TRBV6-1	TRBJ2-1	NA
CASLAVAKRSYNEQFF	TGTGCCAGTTTAGCGGTGGCTAAACGCTCCTACAATGAGCAGTTCTTC	NA	TRBV11-2	TRBJ2-1	once
CASSGTGYNEQFF	TGTGCCAGCAGTGGGACAGGCTACAATGAGCAGTTCTTC	TRBD1	TRBV25-1	TRBJ2-1	NA
CAWSTGGASEDTEAFF	TGTGCCTGGAGTACAGGGGGTGCGTCGGAAGACACTGAAGCTTTCTTT	TRBD1	TRBV30	TRBJ1-1	NA
CSADRGGSEAFF	TGCAGTGCGGACAGGGGGGGATCTGAAGCTTTCTTT	TRBD1	TRBV29-1	TRBJ1-1	few
CASSAGQGSAGANVLTF	TGTGCCAGCAGTGCGGGACAGGGAAGCGCTGGGGCCAACGTCCTGACTTTC	TRBD1	TRBV6-1	TRBJ2-6	NA
CASSQESGSYEQYF	TGTGCCAGCAGCCAAGAATCGGGGAGCTACGAGCAGTACTTC	NA	TRBV14	TRBJ2-7	NA
CASSLSVGRDGLNYGYTF	TGTGCCAGCAGTTTATCGGTTGGCCGCGACGGACTTAACTATGGCTACACCTTC	NA	TRBV27	TRBJ1-2	NA
CASSGGPNQPQHF	TGTGCCAGCTCTGGAGGCCCCAATCAGCCCCAGCATTTT	NA	TRBV11-2	TRBJ1-5	NA
CASSLASGGDYEQYF	TGTGCCAGCAGCTTAGCTAGCGGGGGGGACTACGAGCAGTACTTC	TRBD2	TRBV7-2	TRBJ2-7	NA
CASTSGHNEQFF	TGTGCCAGTACTAGCGGACACAATGAGCAGTTCTTC	TRBD2	TRBV6-6	TRBJ2-1	NA
CASSYGQGDYNEQFF	TGTGCCAGCAGTTACGGACAGGGGGACTACAATGAGCAGTTCTTC	TRBD1	TRBV7-3	TRBJ2-1	NA
CASSNLGTSGRSYEQYF	TGTGCCAGCAGCAACTTAGGGACGAGCGGGAGGTCCTACGAGCAGTACTTC	TRBD2	TRBV7-6	TRBJ2-7	NA
CASSSPGDGETQYF	TGTGCCAGCAGTTCCCCGGGGGATGGGGAGACCCAGTACTTC	NA	TRBV27	TRBJ2-5	NA
CASSLGRGAGNTIYF	TGTGCCAGCAGCTTAGGACGGGGGGCTGGAAACACCATATATTTT	NA	TRBV7-2	TRBJ1-3	NA
CASGREDREQFF	TGTGCCAGCGGTCGGGAGGACCGTGAGCAGTTCTTC	TRBD2	TRBV12-3/TRBV12-4	TRBJ2-1	NA
CASSFGSFDEQYF	TGTGCCAGCAGCTTTGGGAGTTTCGACGAGCAGTACTTC	NA	TRBV7-2	TRBJ2-7	NA
CASTPGGITDTQYF	TGTGCCAGCACCCCTGGCGGAATCACAGATACGCAGTATTTT	NA	TRBV28	TRBJ2-3	NA
CASSYRDTSYNEQFF	TGTGCCAGCAGTTACAGGGACACCTCCTACAATGAGCAGTTCTTC	NA	TRBV27	TRBJ2-1	NA
CASSSTQGALYTF	TGTGCCAGCAGTTCCACTCAAGGGGCCCTCTACACCTTC	NA	TRBV27	TRBJ1-2	once
CASSLAATGQPQHF	TGTGCCAGCAGCTTAGCCGCGACAGGCCAGCCCCAGCATTTT	NA	TRBV7-2	TRBJ1-5	NA
CASSRSPSGNTGELFF	TGTGCCAGCAGCCGCTCTCCGAGCGGGAACACCGGGGAGCTGTTTTTT	NA	TRBV7-2	TRBJ2-2	NA
CASSPLRAGGADTQYF	TGTGCCAGCAGCCCGTTAAGGGCGGGAGGGGCAGATACGCAGTATTTT	TRBD2	TRBV7-2	TRBJ2-3	NA
CASSQLQGNTEAFF	TGTGCCAGCAGCCAACTACAGGGTAACACTGAAGCTTTCTTT	NA	TRBV3-1/TRBV3-2	TRBJ1-1	NA
CASRRPGNEQYF	TGTGCCAGCAGACGCCCGGGGAACGAGCAGTACTTC	NA	TRBV5-4	TRBJ2-7	few
CAWSVSLVPYEQYF	TGTGCCTGGAGTGTGTCACTAGTGCCCTACGAGCAGTACTTC	NA	TRBV30	TRBJ2-7	NA
CASSQVQGNSPLHF	TGCGCCAGCAGCCAAGTCCAGGGAAATTCACCCCTCCACTTT	NA	TRBV4-3	TRBJ1-6	once
CASSLNPDRVHEQYF	TGTGCCAGCAGCTTAAACCCCGACAGGGTCCACGAGCAGTACTTC	TRBD1	TRBV7-9	TRBJ2-7	NA
CASSFDSQQETQYF	TGTGCCAGCAGCTTCGACAGCCAACAAGAGACCCAGTACTTC	NA	TRBV7-9	TRBJ2-5	NA
CASGYEQGASRSLGSTNEKLFF	TGTGCTAGTGGTTACGAGCAGGGGGCCAGTCGGTCCCTTGGCTCGACTAATGAAAAACTGTTTTTT	TRBD1	TRBV12-5	TRBJ1-4	NA
CASTNPRGDRSTEAFF	TGTGCCAGTACCAACCCCAGGGGGGACAGGAGCACTGAAGCTTTCTTT	TRBD1	TRBV19	TRBJ1-1	once
CATSDPGTGFTDTQYF	TGTGCCACCAGTGATCCCGGGACAGGATTCACAGATACGCAGTATTTT	TRBD1	TRBV24-1	TRBJ2-3	NA
CASRSSGSYGYTF	TGTGCCAGCAGGTCATCCGGGAGCTATGGCTACACCTTC	NA	TRBV6-6	TRBJ1-2	NA
CASSLGGSTNTEAFF	TGCGCCAGCAGCTTGGGAGGGTCTACGAACACTGAAGCTTTCTTT	NA	TRBV5-1	TRBJ1-1	NA
CASSPGLLYEQYF	TGCGCCAGCAGCCCCGGACTGTTATACGAGCAGTACTTC	NA	TRBV5-1	TRBJ2-7	NA
CASSLGALYRDTGELFF	TGTGCCAGCAGCTTGGGGGCCCTCTATAGGGACACCGGGGAGCTGTTTTTT	NA	TRBV11-2	TRBJ2-2	NA
CASSQSTGGIDTQYF	TGTGCCAGCAGCCAATCAACGGGAGGAATCGATACGCAGTATTTT	TRBD2	TRBV14	TRBJ2-3	NA
CASSLLTSGSYNEQFF	TGTGCCAGCAGCCTACTGACTAGCGGGAGCTACAATGAGCAGTTCTTC	TRBD2	TRBV5-6	TRBJ2-1	NA